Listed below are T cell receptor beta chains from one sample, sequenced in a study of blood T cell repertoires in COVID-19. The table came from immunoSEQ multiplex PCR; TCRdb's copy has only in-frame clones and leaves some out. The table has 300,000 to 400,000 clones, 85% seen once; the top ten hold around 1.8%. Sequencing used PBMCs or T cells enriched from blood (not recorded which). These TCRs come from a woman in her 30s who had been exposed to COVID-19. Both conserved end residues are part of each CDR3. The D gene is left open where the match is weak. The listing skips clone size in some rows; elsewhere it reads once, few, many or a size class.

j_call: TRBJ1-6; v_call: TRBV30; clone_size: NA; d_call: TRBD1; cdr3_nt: TGTGCCTGGAGTCCAGACAGGGGGCGGAATTCACCCCTCCACTTT; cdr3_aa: CAWSPDRGRNSPLHF
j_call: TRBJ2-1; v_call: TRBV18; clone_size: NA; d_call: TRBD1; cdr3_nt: TGTGCCAGCTCACCCTCCGGGACAGGGTACAATGAGCAGTTCTTC; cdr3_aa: CASSPSGTGYNEQFF
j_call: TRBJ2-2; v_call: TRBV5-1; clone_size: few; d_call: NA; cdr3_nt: TGCGCCAGCAGCTTGATAGGGGTAGGGACCGGGGAGCTGTTTTTT; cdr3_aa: CASSLIGVGTGELFF
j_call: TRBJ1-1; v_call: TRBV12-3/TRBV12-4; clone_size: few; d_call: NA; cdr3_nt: TGTGCCAGCAGTTGGCGACTTGAGGATGAAGCTTTCTTT; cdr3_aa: CASSWRLEDEAFF
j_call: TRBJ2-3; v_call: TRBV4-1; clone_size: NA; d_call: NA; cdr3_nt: TGCGCCAGCAGCCCTAGGATTGGATCAGATACGCAGTATTTT; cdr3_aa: CASSPRIGSDTQYF
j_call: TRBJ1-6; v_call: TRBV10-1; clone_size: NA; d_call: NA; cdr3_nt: TGCGCCAGCGGTCCGGGGGATTCACCCCTCCACTTT; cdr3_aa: CASGPGDSPLHF
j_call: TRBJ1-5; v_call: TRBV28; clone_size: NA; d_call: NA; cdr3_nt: TGTGCCAGCAGTTTAATAGGGGTCAATCAGCCCCAGCATTTT; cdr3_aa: CASSLIGVNQPQHF
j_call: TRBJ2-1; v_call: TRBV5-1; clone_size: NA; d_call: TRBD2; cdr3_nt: TGCGCCAGCAGCCCGAGCGGGAGGGCCATAAATGAGCAGTTCTTC; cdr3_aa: CASSPSGRAINEQFF
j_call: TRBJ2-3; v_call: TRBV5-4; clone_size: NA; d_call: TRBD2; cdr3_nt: TGTGCCAGCAGCTGGTATAGCGGGAGGGCAGATACGCAGTATTTT; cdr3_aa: CASSWYSGRADTQYF
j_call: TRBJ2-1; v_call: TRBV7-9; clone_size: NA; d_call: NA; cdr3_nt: TGTGCCAGCAGCTTAGGGGTAGGTAGCGGAACTTACAATGAGCAGTTCTTC; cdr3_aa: CASSLGVGSGTYNEQFF
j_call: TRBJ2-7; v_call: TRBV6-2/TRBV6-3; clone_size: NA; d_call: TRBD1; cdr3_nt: TGTGCCAGCAGTTACTCAAGGGACAGCTACGAGCAGTACTTC; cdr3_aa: CASSYSRDSYEQYF
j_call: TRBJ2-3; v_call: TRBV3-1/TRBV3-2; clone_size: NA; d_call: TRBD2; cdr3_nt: TGTGCCAGCAGCCAAGACCCGGCTAGCGGGAGCGGGGGTTATCGCACAGATACGCAGTATTTT; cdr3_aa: CASSQDPASGSGGYRTDTQYF
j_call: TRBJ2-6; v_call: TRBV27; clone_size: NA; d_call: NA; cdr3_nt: TGTGCCAGCAGTTCCCCTTTAGGGGCCAACGTCCTGACTTTC; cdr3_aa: CASSSPLGANVLTF
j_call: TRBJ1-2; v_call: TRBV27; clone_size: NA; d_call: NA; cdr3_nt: TGTGCCAGCAGTTTATCTTTCCGGGTTAACTATGGCTACACCTTC; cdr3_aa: CASSLSFRVNYGYTF
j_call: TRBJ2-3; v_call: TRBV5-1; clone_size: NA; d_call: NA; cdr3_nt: TGCGCCAGCAGCGCCGGGACTTACACAGATACGCAGTATTTT; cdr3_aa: CASSAGTYTDTQYF
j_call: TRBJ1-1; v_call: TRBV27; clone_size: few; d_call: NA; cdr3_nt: TGTGCCAGCAGTCCTCCGCCGGGACTAGGAACTGAAGCTTTCTTT; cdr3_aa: CASSPPPGLGTEAFF
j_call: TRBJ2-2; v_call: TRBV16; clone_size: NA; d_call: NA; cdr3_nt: TGTGCCAGCAGCCCGGAGTTTTCTGACGGGGAGCTGTTTTTT; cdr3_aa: CASSPEFSDGELFF
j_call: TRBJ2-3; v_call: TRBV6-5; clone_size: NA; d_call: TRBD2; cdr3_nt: TGTGCCACCGGACTAGCGGGAGAAGGTACGCAGTATTTT; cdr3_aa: CATGLAGEGTQYF
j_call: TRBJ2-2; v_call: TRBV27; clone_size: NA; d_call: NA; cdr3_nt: TGTGCCAGCAGTTTATCGAACCCGAGGACCGGGGAGCTGTTTTTT; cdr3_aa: CASSLSNPRTGELFF